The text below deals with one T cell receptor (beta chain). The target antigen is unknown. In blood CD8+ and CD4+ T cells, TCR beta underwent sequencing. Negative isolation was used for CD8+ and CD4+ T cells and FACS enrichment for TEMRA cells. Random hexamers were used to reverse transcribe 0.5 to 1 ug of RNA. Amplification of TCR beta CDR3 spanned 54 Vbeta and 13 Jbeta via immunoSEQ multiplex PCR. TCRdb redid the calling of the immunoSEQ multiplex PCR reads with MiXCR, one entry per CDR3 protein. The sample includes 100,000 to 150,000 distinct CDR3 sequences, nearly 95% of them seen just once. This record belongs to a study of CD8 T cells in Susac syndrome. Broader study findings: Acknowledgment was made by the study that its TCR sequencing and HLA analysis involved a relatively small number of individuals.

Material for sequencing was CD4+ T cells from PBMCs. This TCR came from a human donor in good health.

This CDR3 reads CASSQTSGVTSYEQYF. The DNA for the CDR3 is TGTGCCAGCAGCCAGACTAGCGGGGTGACCTCCTACGAGCAGTACTTC. The chain links TRBV6-1 to TRBJ2-7; 11 nucleotides agree with TRBD2. The CDR3 spans 16 residues. The germline CDR1 and CDR2 sequences are MNHNS and SASEGT. V dropped 6 bases and J dropped 0; count of bases not matched to a gene: 7.